This T cell receptor beta chain was captured in a study of blood T cells in healthy people across ages. From germline, CDR1 is DFQATT and CDR2 SNEGSKA (reference sequence). Deletions cut 6 bases from V and 0 bases from J, with 15 bases between. This CDR3 is 15 amino acids long. Researchers collected approximately 9.5 milliliters of peripheral blood from every single donor. Using a J-beta primer mix together with a sample-barcoded 5' primer, a second PCR was run for roughly 6 to 11 cycles. TCRdb reprocessed the 5' RACE reads with MiXCR, giving one entry per CDR3 protein. The sample holds 1.5 million or so distinct CDR3 sequences; around 42% are singletons and the top ten take 7% to 9%.

The chain employs TRBV20-1 and TRBJ2-1, with D unresolved. Sequencing was carried out using blood. This TCR was recovered from a woman aged 18-29 years in good health. Here the CDR3 DNA reads TGCAGTGCGACAAACACTCCGAGCTCCTACAATGAGCAGTTCTTC. It codes for CSATNTPSSYNEQFF.